Shown below are 8 T cell receptor beta chains from a single sample sequenced in a study of shared clonotypes between healthy human individuals. TCRdb keeps only in-frame clones here, not all; method: immunoSEQ multiplex PCR. Among about 980,000 clones listed, over 60% were seen once. Sequencing used memory CD4+ T cells sorted from blood. Subset in this sample: CD45RA-negative fraction. The origin of the receptors is a man in his late teens or twenties in good health.

This chain connects TRBV10-1 to TRBJ1-5; the D is unclear. The CDR3 sequence is 17 residues long. Germline CDR1 and CDR2: WNHNN and SYGVQD (reference sequence). Between the trimmed V and J ends, which lost 0 bases and 0 bases, there was a span of 12 bases. CDR3: CASSESVEPGSNQPQHF. In DNA form, the CDR3 reads TGCGCCAGCAGTGAGTCCGTTGAGCCAGGTAGCAATCAGCCCCAGCATTTT.

The chain combines TRBV10-1 with TRBJ2-3, with 7 bases aligning to TRBD2. Germline lookup yields CDR1 WNHNN and CDR2 SYGVQD (reference sequence). The CDR3 loop spans 13 amino acids. The ends lost 8 bases at V and 0 bases at J; junction bases unmatched: 2. The CDR3, as DNA: TGCGCCAGCGGCGGGAGAAGCACAGATACGCAGTATTTT. It yields the protein CASGGRSTDTQYF.

A few counts support this clone. The rearrangement joins TRBV11-3 to TRBJ2-5; TRBD2 agrees at 9 bases. The CDR3 covers 15 residues. V shed 7 bases and J 4 bases; nucleotides not matched to a gene: 10. The germline CDR1 and CDR2 sequences are SGHNT and YENEEA. The CDR3 coding sequence is TGTGCCAGCACATCAGGGACTAGCTCTTCAGAGACCCAGTACTTC. This sequence encodes CASTSGTSSSETQYF.

This rearrangement joins TRBV19 to TRBJ2-1; 8 bases line up with TRBD1. After removal of 5 bases from V and 8 bases from J, the junction contained 5 bases not matched to a gene. The CDR3 covers 13 residues. Germline CDR1 and CDR2: LNHDA and SQIVND (reference sequence). This CDR3 is CASSAYRGDEQFF. In nucleotides, the CDR3 is TGTGCCAGTAGTGCATACAGGGGGGATGAGCAGTTCTTC.

The rearrangement links TRBV5-4 to TRBJ2-2; D remains ambiguous. The CDR3 runs 15 residues. The V end was cut by 0 bases, the J end by 6 bases, with 12 bases between. Germline V gene sequence: CDR1 SGHNT, CDR2 YYREEE (reference sequence). Written as DNA, the CDR3 is TGTGCCAGCAGCTTGGCCGAAAAGGGTTCCGGGGAGCTGTTTTTT. Translation gives CASSLAEKGSGELFF.

V gene TRBV5-1 combines with J gene TRBJ2-3, with 8 bases matching TRBD2. CDR1 is SGHRS and CDR2 is YFSETQ in the germline V gene. The CDR3 is 15 amino acids. V lost 2 bases, J lost 2 bases, and 4 bases stayed unmatched. The CDR3 coding sequence is TGCGCCAGCAGCTTTGGAGCGGGGGCCACAGATACGCAGTATTTT. Translating gives CASSFGAGATDTQYF.

The gene calls are TRBV28 and TRBJ1-1; D not resolved. CDR3 size: 15 residues. V was clipped by 8 bases and J by 2 bases, with 18 bases between them. Germline loops: CDR1 MDHEN, CDR2 SYDVKM. CDR3 protein: CASALGGRTNTEAFF. CDR3 coding DNA: TGTGCCAGCGCTCTCGGAGGTAGGACCAACACTGAAGCTTTCTTT.

V is TRBV18 and J is TRBJ2-3; 11 bases are shared with TRBD2. Germline values: CDR1 KGHSH, CDR2 LQKENI. J gave up 4 bases and V 3 bases, and 6 bases lay outside the gene matches. This CDR3 comprises 16 residues. The CDR3 protein is CASSPFTSGSADTQYF. The CDR3 DNA reads TGTGCCAGCTCACCTTTTACTAGCGGGAGCGCAGATACGCAGTATTTT.